This T cell receptor beta chain derives from a study of cytomegalovirus exposure and HLA in healthy donors. General study points: A later look showed TCR association rates differing by HLA locus, highest for DRB1 and lowest for HLA-C. Rarity characterized most TCR sequences, yet some public TCRs appeared in many donors.

PCR used 60 Vbeta primers and 13 Jbeta primers. The repertoire was sequenced with immunoSEQ multiplex PCR; TCRdb's copy has only in-frame clones and lacks some. The sample lists roughly 120,000 clones; 60% to 85% were seen once. To note about this clone: The antigen is undetermined.

The germline V gene has CDR1 LNHDA and CDR2 SQIVND (reference sequence). The V and J ends lost 5 bases and 1 base, in that order; junction bases with no gene match: 15. The CDR3 is made up of 18 amino acids. Sample: PBMCs. This receptor was taken from a man in his fifties in good health and CMV-seronegative. The chain uses TRBV19 and TRBJ2-3, with 7 bases aligning to TRBD2. CDR3 protein: CASSVRGESTLGTDTQYF. CDR3 sequence (DNA): TGTGCCAGTAGTGTCCGGGGGGAGAGTACTCTAGGCACAGATACGCAGTATTTT.